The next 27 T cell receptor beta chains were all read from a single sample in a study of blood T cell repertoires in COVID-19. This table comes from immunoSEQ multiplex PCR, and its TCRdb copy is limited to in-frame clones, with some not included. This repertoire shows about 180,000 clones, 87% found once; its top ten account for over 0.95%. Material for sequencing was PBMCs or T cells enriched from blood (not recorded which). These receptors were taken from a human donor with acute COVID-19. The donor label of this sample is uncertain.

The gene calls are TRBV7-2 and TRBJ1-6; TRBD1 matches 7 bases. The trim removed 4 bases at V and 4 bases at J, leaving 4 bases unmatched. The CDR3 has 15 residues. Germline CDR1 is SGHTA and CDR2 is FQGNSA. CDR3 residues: CASSYDRDYNSPLHF. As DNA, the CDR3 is TGTGCCAGCAGCTACGACAGGGATTATAATTCACCCCTCCACTTT.

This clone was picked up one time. In DNA, the CDR3 is TGCGCCAGCAGCCAAGGGGGGCTGGGCCCCAACTATGGCTACACCTTC. Encoded protein: CASSQGGLGPNYGYTF. This rearrangement joins TRBV4-1 to TRBJ1-2; D is possibly TRBD1 (6 bases). The CDR3 runs 16 residues. CDR1 and CDR2 from the germline V gene are MGHRA and YSYEKL. V lost 1 base to trimming and J lost 2 bases, with 14 bases between them.

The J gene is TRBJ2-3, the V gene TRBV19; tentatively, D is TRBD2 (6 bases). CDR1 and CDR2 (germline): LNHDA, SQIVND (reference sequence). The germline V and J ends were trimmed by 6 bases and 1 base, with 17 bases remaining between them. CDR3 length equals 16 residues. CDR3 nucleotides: TGTGCCAGTAGCATACCGGGACTGAGTCGCACAGATACGCAGTATTTT. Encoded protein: CASSIPGLSRTDTQYF.

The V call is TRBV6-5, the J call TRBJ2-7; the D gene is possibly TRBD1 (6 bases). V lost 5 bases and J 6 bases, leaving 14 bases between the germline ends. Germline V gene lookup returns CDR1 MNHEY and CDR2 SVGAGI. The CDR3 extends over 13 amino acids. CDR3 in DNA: TGTGCCAGCAGTCCCGGACAGTCAAGCGAGCAGTACTTC. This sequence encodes CASSPGQSSEQYF.

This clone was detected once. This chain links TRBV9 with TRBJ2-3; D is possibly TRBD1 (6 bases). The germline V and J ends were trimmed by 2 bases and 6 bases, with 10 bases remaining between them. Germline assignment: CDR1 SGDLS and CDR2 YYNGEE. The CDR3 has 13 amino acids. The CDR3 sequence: CASSVDRSDTQYF. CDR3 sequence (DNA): TGTGCCAGCAGCGTCGACAGGTCTGATACGCAGTATTTT.

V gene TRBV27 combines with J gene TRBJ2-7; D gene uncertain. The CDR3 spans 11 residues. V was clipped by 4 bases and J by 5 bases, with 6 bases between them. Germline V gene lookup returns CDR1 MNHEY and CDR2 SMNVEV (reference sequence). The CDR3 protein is CASSSFNEQYF. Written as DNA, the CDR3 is TGTGCCAGCAGTTCCTTTAACGAGCAGTACTTC.

The CDR3 DNA is TGTGCCAGCAGTTACTCGATTGCAGGGGGCCACGAGCAGTACTTC. Its protein is CASSYSIAGGHEQYF. V usage is TRBV6-5 and J usage is TRBJ2-7, with 8 bases that match TRBD1. Germline V gene sequence: CDR1 MNHEY, CDR2 SVGAGI. The CDR3 has 15 amino acids. V gave up 0 bases and J gave up 5 bases; unmatched junction bases: 6.

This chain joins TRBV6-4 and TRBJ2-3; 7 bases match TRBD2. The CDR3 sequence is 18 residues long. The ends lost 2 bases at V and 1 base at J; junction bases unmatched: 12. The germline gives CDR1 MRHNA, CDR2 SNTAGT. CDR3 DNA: TGTGCCAGCAGTGACCCTAGCCGGGCGGGGGAACGCACAGATACGCAGTATTTT. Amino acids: CASSDPSRAGERTDTQYF.

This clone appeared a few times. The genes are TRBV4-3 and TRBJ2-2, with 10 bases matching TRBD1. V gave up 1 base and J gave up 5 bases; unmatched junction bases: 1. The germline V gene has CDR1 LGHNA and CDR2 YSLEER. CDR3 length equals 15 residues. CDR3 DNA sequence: TGCGCCAGCAGCCAAGGGACAGGGGGTACCGGGGAGCTGTTTTTT. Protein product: CASSQGTGGTGELFF.

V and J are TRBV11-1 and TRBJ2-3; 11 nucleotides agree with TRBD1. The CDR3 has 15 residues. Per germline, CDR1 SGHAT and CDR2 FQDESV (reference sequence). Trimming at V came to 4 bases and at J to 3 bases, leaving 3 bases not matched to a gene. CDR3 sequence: CASSSGQGVTDTQYF. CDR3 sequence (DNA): TGTGCCAGCAGCTCGGGACAGGGGGTGACAGATACGCAGTATTTT. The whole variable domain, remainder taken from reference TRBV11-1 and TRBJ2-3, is EAEVAQSPRYKITEKSQAVAFWCDPISGHATLYWYRQILGQGPELLVQFQDESVVDDSQLPKDRFSAERLKGVDSTLKIQPAELGDSAMYLCASSSGQGVTDTQYFGPGTRLTVL.

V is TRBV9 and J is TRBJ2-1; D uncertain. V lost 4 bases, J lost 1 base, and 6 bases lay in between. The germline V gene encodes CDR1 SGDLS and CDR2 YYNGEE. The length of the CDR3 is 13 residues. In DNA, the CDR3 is TGTGCCAGCAGCCCCCAGTCCTACAATGAGCAGTTCTTC. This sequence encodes CASSPQSYNEQFF.

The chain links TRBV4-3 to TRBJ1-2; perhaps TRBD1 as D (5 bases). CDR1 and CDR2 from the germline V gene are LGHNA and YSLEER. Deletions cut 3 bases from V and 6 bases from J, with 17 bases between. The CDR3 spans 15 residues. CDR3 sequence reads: CASSHDDRGEDGYTF. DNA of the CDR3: TGCGCCAGCAGCCATGATGACAGAGGCGAAGATGGCTACACCTTC.

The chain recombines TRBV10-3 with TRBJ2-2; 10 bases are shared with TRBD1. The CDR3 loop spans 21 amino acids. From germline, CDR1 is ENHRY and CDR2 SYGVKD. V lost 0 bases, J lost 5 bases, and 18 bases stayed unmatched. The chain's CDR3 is CAISESLILPGTGVRTGELFF. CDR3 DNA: TGTGCCATCAGTGAGTCTCTCATTCTTCCCGGGACAGGGGTCCGGACCGGGGAGCTGTTTTTT.

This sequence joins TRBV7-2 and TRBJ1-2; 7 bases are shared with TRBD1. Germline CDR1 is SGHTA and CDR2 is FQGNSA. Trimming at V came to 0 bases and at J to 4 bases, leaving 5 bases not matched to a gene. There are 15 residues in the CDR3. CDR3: CASSLADRVFYGYTF. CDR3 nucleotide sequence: TGTGCCAGCAGCTTAGCCGACAGGGTTTTCTATGGCTACACCTTC.

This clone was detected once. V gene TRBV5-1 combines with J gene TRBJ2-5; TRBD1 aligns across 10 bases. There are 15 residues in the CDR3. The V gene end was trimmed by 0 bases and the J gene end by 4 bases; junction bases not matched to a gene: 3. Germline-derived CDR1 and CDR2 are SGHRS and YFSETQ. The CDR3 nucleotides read TGCGCCAGCAGCTTGGGGACAGGGGGAGGAGAGACCCAGTACTTC. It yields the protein CASSLGTGGGETQYF.

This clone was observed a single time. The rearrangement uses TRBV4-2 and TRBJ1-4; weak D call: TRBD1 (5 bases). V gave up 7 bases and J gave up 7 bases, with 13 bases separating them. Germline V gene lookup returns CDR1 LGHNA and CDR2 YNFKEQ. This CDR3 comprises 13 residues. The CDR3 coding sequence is TGTGCCAGCACGGGGGGATTCGGTGAAAAACTGTTTTTT. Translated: CASTGGFGEKLFF.

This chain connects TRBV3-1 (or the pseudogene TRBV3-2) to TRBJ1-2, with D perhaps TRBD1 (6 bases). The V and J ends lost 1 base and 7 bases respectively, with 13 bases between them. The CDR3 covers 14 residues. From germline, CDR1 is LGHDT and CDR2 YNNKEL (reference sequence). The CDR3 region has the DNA TGTGCCAGCAGCCAAGGGGGGGGCGCTGGTGGCTACACCTTC. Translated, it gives CASSQGGGAGGYTF.

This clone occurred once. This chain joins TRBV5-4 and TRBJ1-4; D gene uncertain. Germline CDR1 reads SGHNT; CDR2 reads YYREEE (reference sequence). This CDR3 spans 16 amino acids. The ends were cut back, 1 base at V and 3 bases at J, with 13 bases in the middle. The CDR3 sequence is CASSLSRGLANEKLFF. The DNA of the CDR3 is TGTGCCAGCAGCTTGTCTCGGGGTCTCGCTAATGAAAAACTGTTTTTT.

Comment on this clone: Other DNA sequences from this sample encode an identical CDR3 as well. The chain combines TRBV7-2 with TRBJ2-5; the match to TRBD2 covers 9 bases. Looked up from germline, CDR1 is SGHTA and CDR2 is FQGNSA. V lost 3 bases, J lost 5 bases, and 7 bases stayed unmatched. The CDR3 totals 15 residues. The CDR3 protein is CASSFGRGGRETQYF. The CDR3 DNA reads TGTGCCAGCAGCTTCGGGCGGGGGGGCCGTGAGACCCAGTACTTC. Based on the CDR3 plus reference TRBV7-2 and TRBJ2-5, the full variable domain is GAGVSQSPSNKVTEKGKDVELRCDPISGHTALYWYRQSLGQGLEFLIYFQGNSAPDKSGLPSDRFSAERTGGSVSTLTIQRTQQEDSAVYLCASSFGRGGRETQYFGPGTRLLVL.

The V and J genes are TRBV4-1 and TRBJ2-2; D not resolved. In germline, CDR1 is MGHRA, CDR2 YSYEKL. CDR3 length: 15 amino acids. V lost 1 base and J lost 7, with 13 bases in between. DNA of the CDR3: TGCGCCAGCAGCCAAGGGCAACAGTTGGGCGGGGAGCTGTTTTTT. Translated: CASSQGQQLGGELFF.

The CDR3 DNA reads TGTGCCAGCAGCTTGGTACGGGGGGGTAACCAAGAGACCCAGTACTTC. This translates into CASSLVRGGNQETQYF. This chain connects TRBV5-5 to TRBJ2-5, with 8 bases matching TRBD2. J lost 0 bases, V lost 0 bases, and 4 bases had no gene match. The germline V gene has CDR1 SGHKS and CDR2 YYEKEE (reference sequence). This CDR3 contains 16 residues. Using reference TRBV5-5 and TRBJ2-5 for the parts outside the CDR3, the full variable domain is DAGVTQSPTHLIKTRGQQVTLRCSPISGHKSVSWYQQVLGQGPQFIFQYYEKEERGRGNFPDRFSARQFPNYSSELNVNALLLGDSALYLCASSLVRGGNQETQYFGPGTRLLVL.

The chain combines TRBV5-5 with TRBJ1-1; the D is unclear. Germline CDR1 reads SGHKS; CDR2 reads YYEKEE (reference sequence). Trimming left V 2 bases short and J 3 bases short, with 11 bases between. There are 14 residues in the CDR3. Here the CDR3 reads CASSFRPRDTEAFF. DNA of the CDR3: TGTGCCAGCAGCTTTCGTCCTCGAGACACTGAAGCTTTCTTT.

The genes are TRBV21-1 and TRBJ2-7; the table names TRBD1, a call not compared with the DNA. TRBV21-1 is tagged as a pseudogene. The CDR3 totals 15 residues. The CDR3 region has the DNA TGTGCCAGCAGCAAATCAGGGGACAGAATCTACGAGCAGTACTTC. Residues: CASSKSGDRIYEQYF.

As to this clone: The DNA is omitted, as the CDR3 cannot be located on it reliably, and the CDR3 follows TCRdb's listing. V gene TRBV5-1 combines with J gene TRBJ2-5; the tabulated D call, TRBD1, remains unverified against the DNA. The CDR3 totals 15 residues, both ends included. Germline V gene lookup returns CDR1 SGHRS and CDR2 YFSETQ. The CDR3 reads CASSFGPGAKETQYF.

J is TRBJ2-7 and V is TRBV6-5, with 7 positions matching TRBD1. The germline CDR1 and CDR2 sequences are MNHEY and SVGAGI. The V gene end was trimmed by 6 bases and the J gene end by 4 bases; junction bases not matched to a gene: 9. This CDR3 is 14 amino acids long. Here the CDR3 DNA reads TGTGCCAGCAGAGCGTACGGGACAGCGTACGAGCAGTACTTC. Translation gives CASRAYGTAYEQYF.

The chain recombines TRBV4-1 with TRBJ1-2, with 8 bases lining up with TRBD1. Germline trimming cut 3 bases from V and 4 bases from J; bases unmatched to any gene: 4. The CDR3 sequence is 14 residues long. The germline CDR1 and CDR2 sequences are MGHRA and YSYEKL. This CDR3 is CASSQEGQVYGYTF. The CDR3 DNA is TGCGCCAGCAGCCAGGAGGGACAGGTCTATGGCTACACCTTC.

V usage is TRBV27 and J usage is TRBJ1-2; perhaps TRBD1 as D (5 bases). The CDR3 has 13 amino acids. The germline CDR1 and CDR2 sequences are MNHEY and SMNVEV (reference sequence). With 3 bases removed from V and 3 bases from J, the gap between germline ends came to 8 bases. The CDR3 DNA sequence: TGTGCCAGCAGTTTGGCGGGGGACTATGGCTACACCTTC. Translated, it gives CASSLAGDYGYTF.